The next 26 T cell receptor beta chains were all read from a single sample in a study of identical twins. TCRdb re-called the 5' RACE reads with MiXCR, one entry per CDR3 protein. Seen here are 1.5 million to 2 million distinct CDR3 sequences, about 31% observed once, and the top ten hold 0.27%. Sequenced: cord blood. The receptors were gathered from a newborn girl in good health.

The CDR3 DNA is TGTGCCAGCAGCCTAGGCCCCGGACAGGGGGTGGATCAGCCCCAGCATTTT. Translated, it gives CASSLGPGQGVDQPQHF. The chain joins TRBV11-2 to TRBJ1-5; 10 bases align to TRBD1. This CDR3 has 17 residues. Germline values: CDR1 SGHAT, CDR2 FQNNGV. J gave up 5 bases and V 5 bases, and 12 bases lay outside the gene matches.

Remarks on this clonotype: A much larger clone sits a single nucleotide away, making a read error possible. The chain employs TRBV12-3 or TRBV12-4 and TRBJ2-7; 7 positions match TRBD2. CDR3 size: 10 residues. J lost 9 bases, V lost 8 bases, and 4 bases had no gene match. In DNA form, the CDR3 reads TGTGCCAGCGGTTCTAGCGGGCAGTACTTC. Amino acid sequence: CASGSSGQYF.

The chain couples TRBV7-9 to TRBJ2-7, with D possibly TRBD2 on 6 matching bases. This CDR3 is built from 13 residues. V dropped 7 bases and J dropped 5 bases, with 15 bases sitting between them. Germline CDR1 and CDR2: SEHNR and FQNEAQ (reference sequence). This CDR3 reads CASMLGGGNEQYF. CDR3 bases: TGTGCCAGCATGCTGGGGGGAGGAAACGAGCAGTACTTC.

The chain is built from TRBV25-1 and TRBJ2-4, with D possibly TRBD1 on 7 matching bases. CDR3 length: 14 residues. The germline V gene encodes CDR1 MGHDK and CDR2 SYGVNS. Trimming cost V 4 bases and J 6 bases, with 13 bases left between them. The CDR3 loop is CASSGDREVNIQYF. CDR3 nucleotide sequence: TGTGCCAGCAGTGGAGACAGGGAGGTAAACATTCAGTACTTC.

This clonotype has a count of ten or more. The CDR3 region is CASSYSLSDNEKLFF. Written as DNA, the CDR3 is TGTGCCAGCAGTTACAGTTTGTCCGATAATGAAAAACTGTTTTTT. The V call is TRBV6-6, the J call TRBJ1-4; D call uncertain. The germline V and J ends were trimmed by 2 bases and 4 bases, with 11 bases remaining between them. CDR3 length: 15 residues. The germline CDR1 and CDR2 sequences are MNHNY and SVGAGI (reference sequence).

This clonotype turned up a few times. The rearrangement links TRBV7-9 to TRBJ2-5; the match to TRBD1 covers 7 bases. The J call may be mistaken, given a closer DNA end match to TRBJ2-7. The CDR3 runs 15 residues. Germline CDR1 is SEHNR and CDR2 is FQNEAQ (reference sequence). CDR3 residues: CASSLETQGSHEQYF. CDR3 DNA: TGTGCCAGCAGCTTAGAAACACAGGGGAGCCACGAGCAGTACTTC.

The chain employs TRBV12-3 or TRBV12-4 and TRBJ2-4; 12 positions match TRBD2. The end of the DNA is better explained by TRBJ2-7, so the J call may be wrong. The CDR3 extends over 15 amino acids. This CDR3 reads CASSLRGLAGDEQYF. CDR3 nucleotide sequence: TGTGCCAGCAGTTTACGGGGACTAGCGGGTGACGAGCAGTACTTC.

CDR3: CASSQGDSLNYGYTF. CDR3 DNA sequence: TGCGCCAGCAGCCAAGGGGACAGCCTTAACTATGGCTACACCTTC. The chain has TRBV4-1 and TRBJ1-2, with 7 positions matching TRBD1. CDR3 length: 15 residues. CDR1 and CDR2 from the germline V gene are MGHRA and YSYEKL. The V and J ends lost 1 base and 1 base, in that order; junction bases with no gene match: 3.

This chain uses TRBV21-1 with TRBJ1-1; TRBD1 reflects the table's D call only, with no check against the DNA. TRBV21-1 is designated a pseudogene. The CDR3 consists of 15 residues. The CDR3 loop reads CASSSPGQGATEAFF. In DNA, the CDR3 is TGTGCCAGCAGCTCCCCGGGACAGGGGGCCACTGAAGCTTTCTTT.

V usage is TRBV29-1 and J usage is TRBJ2-5, with 11 positions matching TRBD2. With 4 bases clipped from V and 1 base from J, the junction kept 8 bases outside the gene matches. The CDR3 covers 16 residues. CDR1 and CDR2 (germline): SQVTM, ANQGSEA. CDR3: CSVAGGTSGSQETQYF. In DNA form, the CDR3 reads TGCAGCGTTGCGGGGGGGACTAGCGGTTCCCAAGAGACCCAGTACTTC.

The chain links TRBV4-1 to TRBJ2-7; the D gene is possibly TRBD1 (5 bases). The CDR3 spans 17 residues. Trimming cost V 1 base and J 3 bases, with 19 bases left between them. Germline V gene sequence: CDR1 MGHRA, CDR2 YSYEKL. For the CDR3, the DNA is TGCGCCAGCAGCCAAGCTTGGGGCGCTTGGTCCTTCTACGAGCAGTACTTC. It codes for CASSQAWGAWSFYEQYF.

This clonotype was observed a few times. The V and J genes are TRBV20-1 and TRBJ2-7; TRBD2 matches 13 bases. The CDR3 spans 14 residues. Losses at the gene ends were 6 bases for V and 4 bases for J; bases not matched to a gene: 6. CDR1 DFQATT and CDR2 SNEGSKA come from the germline V gene (reference sequence). The CDR3 DNA is TGCAGTGCCCGTAGGACTAGCGGGAGATACGAGCAGTACTTC. This translates into CSARRTSGRYEQYF.

The table lists this clonotype with a few counts. The DNA for the CDR3 is TGTGCCATCAGTGCTACAGGACAGGGTGGAAATGAAAAACTGTTTTTT. Translated: CAISATGQGGNEKLFF. V usage is TRBV10-3 and J usage is TRBJ1-4; 8 nucleotides match TRBD1. CDR1 and CDR2 from the germline V gene are ENHRY and SYGVKD. Unmatched junction bases numbered 9, after V lost 4 bases and J lost 5 bases. The CDR3 is 16 residues long.

This clonotype was seen a handful of times. This chain uses TRBV2 with TRBJ2-7; 9 bases line up with TRBD1. CDR1 and CDR2 (germline): SNHLY, FYNNEI. V lost 4 bases, J lost 6 bases, and 7 bases stayed unmatched. This CDR3 comprises 14 residues. CDR3 amino acids: CASSVPDRGSEQYF. Here the CDR3 DNA reads TGTGCCAGCAGTGTGCCGGACAGGGGATCCGAGCAGTACTTC.

This clonotype was counted ten times or more. The rearrangement uses TRBV12-3 or TRBV12-4 and TRBJ1-4; tentative D call: TRBD1 (6 bases). Trimming removed 6 bases from V and 3 bases from J, with 11 bases in between. The length of the CDR3 is 14 residues. Here the CDR3 DNA reads TGTGCCAGCAGGTCAACAGGGCCTAATGAAAAACTGTTTTTT. Translating gives CASRSTGPNEKLFF.

The rearrangement joins TRBV25-1 to TRBJ1-2, with a weak D call TRBD1 (5 bases). Germline lookup yields CDR1 MGHDK and CDR2 SYGVNS. The V gene lost 6 bases and the J gene lost 3 bases, with 11 bases spanning the gap. The CDR3 is 13 residues long. CDR3 residues: CASSYDSHYGYTF. DNA for the CDR3: TGTGCCAGCAGCTACGACAGCCACTATGGCTACACCTTC.

This clonotype has just one count. The rearrangement joins TRBV12-3 or TRBV12-4 to TRBJ2-1, with 7 nucleotides matching TRBD2. This CDR3 comprises 16 residues. Trimming cost V 7 bases and J 4 bases; bases outside gene matches: 13. The CDR3 sequence is CASMMGGPSWYNEQFF. DNA for the CDR3: TGTGCCAGCATGATGGGAGGGCCAAGTTGGTACAATGAGCAGTTCTTC.

The genes are TRBV27 and TRBJ1-1; D is undetermined. The germline V and J ends were trimmed by 4 bases and 5 bases, with 11 bases remaining between them. The CDR3 has 13 amino acids. CDR1 and CDR2 (germline): MNHEY, SMNVEV (reference sequence). The CDR3: CASSWDRRTEAFF. CDR3 nucleotide sequence: TGTGCCAGCAGTTGGGATAGGAGGACTGAAGCTTTCTTT.

The rearrangement links TRBV10-3 to TRBJ1-4, with TRBD1 as a possible D gene (6 bases). Germline values: CDR1 ENHRY, CDR2 SYGVKD. This CDR3 contains 13 residues. Trimming left V 8 bases short and J 1 base short, with 8 bases between. Written as DNA, the CDR3 is TGTGCCATCTCGACAGGAACTAATGAAAAACTGTTTTTT. It translates to CAISTGTNEKLFF.

A few counts support this clonotype. The CDR3 sequence: CASSFSGQGNYGYTF. The CDR3 bases are TGCGCCAGCAGCTTTTCGGGACAGGGGAACTATGGCTACACCTTC. This chain links TRBV5-1 with TRBJ1-2; TRBD1 aligns across 10 bases. V shed 2 bases, J shed 2 bases, and the junction held 3 bases outside the gene matches. Per germline, CDR1 SGHRS and CDR2 YFSETQ. The CDR3 is 15 amino acids.

The CDR3 region is CASSLDRGPYYGYTF. The CDR3 nucleotides read TGTGCCAGCAGCCTTGACAGGGGACCCTATTATGGCTACACCTTC. V usage is TRBV4-2 and J usage is TRBJ1-2; 8 bases are shared with TRBD1. The CDR3 loop spans 15 amino acids. Trimming cost V 4 bases and J 5 bases; bases outside gene matches: 9. The V gene's germline CDR1 is LGHNA and CDR2 YNFKEQ.

The rearrangement links TRBV28 to TRBJ2-3, with no clear D. The germline gives CDR1 MDHEN, CDR2 SYDVKM. This CDR3 has 16 residues. Trimming removed 7 bases at V and 1 base at J, with 18 bases between. The CDR3 region is CASTQRPGSGTDTQYF. CDR3 DNA: TGTGCCAGCACCCAGAGGCCCGGTTCTGGCACAGATACGCAGTATTTT. The whole variable domain, filled in from reference TRBV28 and TRBJ2-3, reads DVKVTQSSRYLVKRTGEKVFLECVQDMDHENMFWYRQDPGLGLRLIYFSYDVKMKEKGDIPEGYSVSREKKERFSLILESASTNQTSMYLCASTQRPGSGTDTQYFGPGTRLTVL.

This sequence joins TRBV19 and TRBJ2-5; a possible D gene is TRBD2 (6 bases). Trimming removed 4 bases from V and 0 bases from J, with 9 bases in between. CDR1 is LNHDA and CDR2 is SQIVND in the germline V gene (reference sequence). The CDR3 covers 14 residues. The CDR3 sequence is CASSSGDHQETQYF. The CDR3 nucleotides read TGTGCCAGTAGTAGCGGGGACCACCAAGAGACCCAGTACTTC.

This clonotype turned up a few times. The genes are TRBV6-6 and TRBJ1-2; tentatively, D is TRBD1 (6 bases). V lost 1 base to trimming and J lost 5 bases, with 14 bases between them. The CDR3 is 15 residues long. Germline V gene lookup returns CDR1 MNHNY and CDR2 SVGAGI (reference sequence). The CDR3 spells CASSYWDTREYGYTF. CDR3 nucleotide sequence: TGTGCCAGCAGTTACTGGGACACGAGGGAGTATGGCTACACCTTC.

The rearrangement uses TRBV4-1 and TRBJ2-7; 11 bases are a match to TRBD1. The CDR3 totals 13 residues. Germline CDR1 and CDR2: MGHRA and YSYEKL. After removal of 6 bases from V and 7 bases from J, the junction contained 5 bases not matched to a gene. CDR3 sequence reads: CASRRTGGNEQYF. CDR3 nucleotide sequence: TGCGCCAGCAGACGGACAGGGGGCAATGAGCAGTACTTC.

The chain employs TRBV7-9 and TRBJ2-3; possible D gene TRBD2, 5 bases. Germline V lookup: CDR1 SEHNR, CDR2 FQNEAQ (reference sequence). The CDR3 totals 14 residues. Deletions cut 4 bases from V and 6 bases from J, with 14 bases between. CDR3: CASSSSPIRDTQYF. In nucleotides, the CDR3 is TGTGCCAGCAGCTCTAGCCCTATACGGGATACGCAGTATTTT.